This TCR beta chain was sequenced in a study of cytomegalovirus exposure and HLA in healthy donors (dated by TCRdb to about 2017). For the study in its entirety: A later analysis indicated that the 110 or so validation repertoires were generated on the platform also employed for the roughly 720 repertoires of the first cohort. The study aimed to test whether signatures of past pathogen exposure could be identified by cataloging public T cell receptors. A separate validation cohort of 100 to 150 different subjects was used in addition to the 666-subject first cohort. To predict cytomegalovirus infection status, the study brought together high-throughput TCR immunosequencing, statistical association of individual TCRs with disease status, and machine learning.

Results and caveats for the whole study, not just this receptor: The authors suggested that the approach could potentially be extended to other disease states and immunological phenotypes. A later analysis lacked HLA typing for the validation cohort, so it scored co-occurrence in that cohort across all 110 or so repertoires. In both the original and validation cohorts, the classifier was reported to diagnose cytomegalovirus status with high specificity and sensitivity. A later analysis found that TCRs clustered in the first cohort also tended to co-occur in the 100 to 150 validation repertoires, with approximately 94% of cluster scores above 0. Most TCR sequences were observed very rarely across donors, whereas some public TCRs were present in many individuals. A few of the identified cytomegalovirus-associated TCR beta chains were confirmed in vitro to be specific for cytomegalovirus antigens. In the study, around 150 TCR beta chains were listed as associated with cytomegalovirus.

Donors formed part of the validation cohort, which comprised 120 subjects and was distinct from the first cohort of under 850 subjects. Points on this clone: Its antigen target is currently unknown. Base quality data are lacking; no much larger clone is found one base away.

The receptor library was made with the immunoSEQ multiplex PCR assay. The paper's processing steps were these. A statistical classification framework was built for diagnosing cytomegalovirus status from the catalog of TCR beta chain sequences. The table comes from immuneACCESS by way of TCRdb, which keeps in-frame sequences with V and J called. Part of the clones is missing from these tables; in studies checked, under half for an unresolved V gene and the rest for unknown reasons. Clone size and the V and J calls come from that table; the DNA yielded D and trimming. The sample includes about 130,000 clones, with approximately 88% observed a single time. The leading ten clones occupy roughly 2% of the sample. The germline V gene sets CDR1 to LGHNT and CDR2 to FRNRAP. V loses 0 bases at its end and J loses 0 bases; junction bases beyond the gene matches: 4. The CDR3 runs 17 amino acids, cysteine and phenylalanine included. The CDR3 DNA has 51 bases and is translated from base 1.

The chain is made from TRBV12-5 and TRBJ1-5, and 8 junctional nucleotides match TRBD1. The TCR sequence derives from a woman aged 18 to 35 in good health and CMV-seronegative. The sequencing input was PBMCs. The CDR3 protein is CASGLVRRGPSNQPQHF. The sequence in DNA is TGTGCTAGTGGTTTGGTGCGCAGGGGGCCTAGCAATCAGCCCCAGCATTTT.